The clone carrying this T cell receptor (beta chain) has at least ten counts. The record originates from a study of T cells in Graves' hyperthyroidism and ophthalmopathy. TCR beta CDR3 sequences were amplified from RNA transcripts. First-round RT-PCR targeting the TCR CDR3 was performed with the HTBI primer set. TCRdb reprocessed the multiplex PCR reads with MiXCR, giving one entry per CDR3 protein. The table lists about 290,000 distinct CDR3 sequences, 15% to 20% of them singletons. The sample was blood. This receptor was identified in a woman aged 60 to 75 with Graves' ophthalmopathy.

CDR3 sequence reads: CASIGPSNEQFF. CDR3 sequence (DNA): TGTGCCAGCATAGGCCCCTCCAATGAGCAGTTCTTC. The chain carries TRBV12-3 or TRBV12-4 and TRBJ2-1; D is unclear. Trimming took off 7 bases at V and 6 bases at J, with 10 bases between the two ends. This CDR3 is built from 12 residues.